The clone carrying this TCR beta chain has only a few counts. Antigen specificity is unknown. The data derive from a study of blood T cells in healthy people across ages. Findings and caveats of the study: The study found more naive CD4+ cells and higher diversity in long-lived than aged donors.

The donors, aged about 6 to 95, were healthy Caucasians from Russia. CDR3 length equals 13 residues. Trimming took off 6 bases at V and 6 bases at J, with 14 bases between the two ends. PCR was performed a second time for roughly 7 to 12 cycles using a sample-barcoded 5' primer and a J-beta primer mix. Each CDR3 protein gets one entry after TCRdb re-called the 5' RACE reads with MiXCR. The sample carries roughly 640,000 distinct CDR3 sequences, about 30% recorded once. This clonotype was sampled from a woman of 80 years or more in good health. Sequencing used blood. This chain joins TRBV12-3 or TRBV12-4 and TRBJ1-1; D not resolved. The CDR3 coding sequence is TGTGCCAGCAGCCTCCGCGATATCCCTGAAGCTTTCTTT. Translated, it gives CASSLRDIPEAFF.